A selection of T cell receptor beta chains follows, all from one sample in a study of regulatory T cells in long-lasting Graves disease. Each CDR3 protein gets one entry after TCRdb re-called the multiplex PCR reads with MiXCR. In the table there are about 300,000 distinct CDR3 sequences, 22% of which are singletons. The sample in question was peripheral blood mononuclear cells (PBMCs), obtained when the disease was refractory, from a patient treated with antithyroid drugs. All receptors come from a female donor with Graves disease. CDR3s include the opening cysteine and the closing phenylalanine or tryptophan. D genes are given only for firm matches. Where a row states a size, it is once, few, many or the class of an expanded clone; other rows omit it.

size,D,V,J,DNA,CDR3
many,NA,TRBV3-1,TRBJ1-1,TGTGCCAGCAGCCATGGGCCCGACACTGAAGCTTTCTTT,CASSHGPDTEAFF
NA,TRBD1,TRBV30,TRBJ2-1,TGTGCCTGGAGTCCTGACAGGGGTGTGAGCAATGAGCAGTTCTTC,CAWSPDRGVSNEQFF
NA,TRBD2,TRBV19,TRBJ2-7,TGTGCCAGTAGTACCTCTAGCGGGAGGGCCGCCGAGCAGTACTTC,CASSTSSGRAAEQYF
many,NA,TRBV28,TRBJ2-7,TGTGCCAGCAGTTTAGCCCTTATCGGAACAGCGCGAGCCTACGAGCAGTACTTC,CASSLALIGTARAYEQYF
NA,NA,TRBV19,TRBJ1-2,TGTGCCAGTAGCGAGACAACGAACTATGGCTACACCTTC,CASSETTNYGYTF
NA,NA,TRBV6-1,TRBJ1-4,TGTGCCAGCAAGAAGAGACAGGCTGAAAAACTGTTTTTT,CASKKRQAEKLFF
NA,NA,TRBV19,TRBJ2-7,TGTGCCAGTAGTATAGGCGCCTTCTACGAGCAGTACTTC,CASSIGAFYEQYF
NA,NA,TRBV5-5,TRBJ2-7,TGTGCCAGCAGCTTGGCCGTGGGGCAGTTTTACGAGCAGTACTTC,CASSLAVGQFYEQYF
NA,TRBD2,TRBV5-6,TRBJ2-5,TGTGCCAGCAGCGGCCGCGGCGGACTAGCGGTCCAAGAGACCCAGTACTTC,CASSGRGGLAVQETQYF
NA,NA,TRBV11-2,TRBJ2-3,TGTGCCAGCAGCTACCTCGAAGGGCCAGATACGCAGTATTTT,CASSYLEGPDTQYF
few,NA,TRBV11-2,TRBJ2-2,TGTGCCAGCAGCGCCGGGACTTCAAACACCGGGGAGCTGTTTTTT,CASSAGTSNTGELFF
few,TRBD2,TRBV7-2,TRBJ2-3,TGTGCCAGCAGCTTAGGTCCTAGCGGGAGCACAGATACGCAGTATTTT,CASSLGPSGSTDTQYF
few,NA,TRBV18,TRBJ2-6,TGTGCCAGCTCTCACCGGATCTCTGGGGCCAACGTCCTGACTTTC,CASSHRISGANVLTF
many,NA,TRBV7-2,TRBJ2-5,TGTGCCAGCAGCTTGGGTGGCAGGGGGGGAGAGACCCAGTACTTC,CASSLGGRGGETQYF
many,NA,TRBV6-2/TRBV6-3,TRBJ2-7,TGTGCCAGCAGGGGACTGTACTCCTACGAGCAGTACTTC,CASRGLYSYEQYF
once,TRBD1,TRBV10-3,TRBJ2-1,TGTGCCATCAGTGAGTCCCCGGGACAGGGTTACCATGAGCAGTTCTTC,CAISESPGQGYHEQFF
many,NA,TRBV6-5,TRBJ2-5,TGTGCCAGCAGTTACTCGAGCGGTAGGGGTGGAGAGACCCAGTACTTC,CASSYSSGRGGETQYF
many,TRBD1,TRBV12-3/TRBV12-4,TRBJ1-2,TGTGCCAGCAGTCCACAAACAGGGGACTATGGCTACACCTTC,CASSPQTGDYGYTF
many,TRBD2,TRBV7-8,TRBJ2-7,TGTGCCAGCAGCTCAGGACTAGCGGGAGCCTACGAGCAGTACTTC,CASSSGLAGAYEQYF
NA,NA,TRBV5-1,TRBJ1-2,TGCGCCAGCAGCTTGGAAGGACGAACTAACTATGGCTACACCTTC,CASSLEGRTNYGYTF
NA,TRBD1,TRBV5-1,TRBJ2-7,TGCGCCAGCAGCGGGCGGACAGGGGACTCCTACGAGCAGTACTTC,CASSGRTGDSYEQYF
few,NA,TRBV12-3/TRBV12-4,TRBJ2-2,TGTGCCAGCAGTTTAGCGAAGTTTGGCGGGGAGCTGTTTTTT,CASSLAKFGGELFF
few,NA,TRBV20-1,TRBJ1-5,TGCAGTGCTATAAAAGGGTCAGGGGTAAATCAGCCCCAGCATTTT,CSAIKGSGVNQPQHF
few,TRBD2,TRBV6-2/TRBV6-3,TRBJ2-7,TGTGCCAGCAGTGAACCTCGACTAGCGGGAGAGGACGAGCAGTACTTC,CASSEPRLAGEDEQYF
NA,TRBD2,TRBV20-1,TRBJ2-3,TGCAGTGCTAGCTTCGCTAGCGGGAGAATTATGGGCACAGATACGCAGTATTTT,CSASFASGRIMGTDTQYF
NA,TRBD1,TRBV10-3,TRBJ1-5,TGTGCCATCAGTGTCGGACAGGGTAATCAGCCCCAGCATTTT,CAISVGQGNQPQHF
NA,NA,TRBV30,TRBJ2-7,TGTGCCTGGACGAGGAGGTTCCAATCCTACGAGCAGTACTTC,CAWTRRFQSYEQYF
few,NA,TRBV18,TRBJ2-5,TGTGCCAGCTCACCACAAGGGACCACATTAGGGGAGACCCAGTACTTC,CASSPQGTTLGETQYF
few,TRBD1,TRBV6-1,TRBJ2-2,TGTGCCAGCAGTCAGGGACAGGCAAACACCGGGGAGCTGTTTTTT,CASSQGQANTGELFF
NA,NA,TRBV6-1,TRBJ1-1,TGTGCCAGCCTGGCCCTTGGACAGCGTCGTACTGAAGCTTTCTTT,CASLALGQRRTEAFF
many,NA,TRBV12-3/TRBV12-4,TRBJ1-2,TGTGCCAGCAGTCCTTTTCTTCGAGACAGCTATGGCTACACCTTC,CASSPFLRDSYGYTF
few,NA,TRBV29-1,TRBJ2-7,TGCAGCGTTATGGAGACAGGTTGGAAGCAGTACTTC,CSVMETGWKQYF
many,NA,TRBV24-1,TRBJ1-2,TGTGCCACCAGTGATTTTGTCGGGGGTGGCTACACCTTC,CATSDFVGGGYTF
NA,NA,TRBV5-5,TRBJ2-5,TGTGCCAGCAGCCAACTACAATCCCAAGAGACCCAGTACTTC,CASSQLQSQETQYF
few,TRBD2,TRBV11-1,TRBJ2-7,TGTGCCAGCAGCGCAATACTAGCGGCGTACGAGCAGTACTTC,CASSAILAAYEQYF
many,NA,TRBV16,TRBJ1-2,TGTGCCAGCAGTCTGACAGACTATGGCTACACCTTC,CASSLTDYGYTF